One and the same sample provided the 2 T cell receptor beta chains below, sequenced in a study of radiotherapy plus CTLA-4 blockade in lung cancer. The protocol was immunoSEQ multiplex PCR, while the TCRdb copy is restricted to in-frame clones and leaves out a portion. This table holds 55,000 to 80,000 clones, approximately 77% found once. The sequencing used peripheral blood, collected from a patient treated with radiotherapy plus ipilimumab. The receptors here all came from a human donor with non-small cell lung cancer who had a complete response to radiotherapy plus ipilimumab.

The genes are TRBV11-2 and TRBJ1-2; 8 bases agree with TRBD1. Germline trimming cut 4 bases from V and 7 bases from J; bases unmatched to any gene: 14. The CDR3 consists of 16 residues. Germline CDR1 SGHAT, CDR2 FQNNGV. The CDR3 DNA sequence: TGTGCCAGCAGCTCACAGCCCGACAGGGGTCGAGCTGGCTACACCTTC. Protein: CASSSQPDRGRAGYTF.

The genes are TRBV28 and TRBJ1-2; D is possibly TRBD1 (6 bases). V dropped 6 bases and J dropped 6 bases, with 20 bases sitting between them. CDR1 is MDHEN, CDR2 SYDVKM, per germline. The CDR3 length is 15 residues. The CDR3: CASRGWGARVHGYTF. CDR3 sequence (DNA): TGTGCCAGCAGAGGCTGGGGGGCGCGGGTTCATGGCTACACCTTC.